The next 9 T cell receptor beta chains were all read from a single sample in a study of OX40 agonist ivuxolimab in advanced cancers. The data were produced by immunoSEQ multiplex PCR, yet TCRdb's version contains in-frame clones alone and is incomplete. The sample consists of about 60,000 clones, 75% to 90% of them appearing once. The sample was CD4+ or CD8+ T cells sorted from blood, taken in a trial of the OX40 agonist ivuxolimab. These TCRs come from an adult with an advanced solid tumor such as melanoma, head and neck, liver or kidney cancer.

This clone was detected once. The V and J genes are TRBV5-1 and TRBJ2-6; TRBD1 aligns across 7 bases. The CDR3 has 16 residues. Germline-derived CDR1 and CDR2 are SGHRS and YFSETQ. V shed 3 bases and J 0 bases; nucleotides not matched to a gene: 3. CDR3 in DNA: TGCGCCAGCAGCTCCGGGACAGCCTCTGGGGCCAACGTCCTGACTTTC. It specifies CASSSGTASGANVLTF.

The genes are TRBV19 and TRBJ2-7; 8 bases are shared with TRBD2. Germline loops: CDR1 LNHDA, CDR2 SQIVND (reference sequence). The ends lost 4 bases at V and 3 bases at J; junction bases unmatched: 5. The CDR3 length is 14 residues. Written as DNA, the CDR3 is TGTGCCAGTAGTACCGGGAGGGGAATCTACGAGCAGTACTTC. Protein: CASSTGRGIYEQYF. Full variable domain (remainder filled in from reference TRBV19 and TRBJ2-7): DGGITQSPKYLFRKEGQNVTLSCEQNLNHDAMYWYRQDPGQGLRLIYYSQIVNDFQKGDIAEGYSVSREKKESFPLTVTSAQKNPTAFYLCASSTGRGIYEQYFGPGTRLTVT.

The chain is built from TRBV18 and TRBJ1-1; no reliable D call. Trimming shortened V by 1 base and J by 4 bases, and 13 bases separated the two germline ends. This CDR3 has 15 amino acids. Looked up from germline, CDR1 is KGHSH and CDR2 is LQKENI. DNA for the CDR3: TGTGCCAGCTCACCACAATCCCGGGTAGGCACTGAAGCTTTCTTT. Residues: CASSPQSRVGTEAFF. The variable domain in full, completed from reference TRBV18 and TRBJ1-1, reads NAGVMQNPRHLVRRRGQEARLRCSPMKGHSHVYWYRQLPEEGLKFMVYLQKENIIDESGMPKERFSAEFPKEGPSILRIQQVVRGDSAAYFCASSPQSRVGTEAFFGQGTRLTVV.

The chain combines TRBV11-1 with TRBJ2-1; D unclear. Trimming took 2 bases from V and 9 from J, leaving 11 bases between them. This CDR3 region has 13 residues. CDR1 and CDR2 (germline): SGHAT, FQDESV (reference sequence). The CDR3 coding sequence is TGTGCCAGCAGCTTAACGAGGCTGGGTGAGCAGTTCTTC. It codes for CASSLTRLGEQFF.

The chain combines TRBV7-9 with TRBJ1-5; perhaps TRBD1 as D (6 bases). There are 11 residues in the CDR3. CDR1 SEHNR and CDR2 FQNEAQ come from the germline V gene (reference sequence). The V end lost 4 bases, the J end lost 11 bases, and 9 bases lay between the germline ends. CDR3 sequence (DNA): TGTGCCAGCAGCTCCGACAGGACCCAGCATTTT. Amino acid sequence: CASSSDRTQHF. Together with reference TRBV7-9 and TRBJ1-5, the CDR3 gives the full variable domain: DTGVSQNPRHKITKRGQNVTFRCDPISEHNRLYWYRQTLGQGPEFLTYFQNEAQLEKSRLLSDRFSAERPKGSFSTLEIQRTEQGDSAMYLCASSSDRTQHFGDGTRLSIL.

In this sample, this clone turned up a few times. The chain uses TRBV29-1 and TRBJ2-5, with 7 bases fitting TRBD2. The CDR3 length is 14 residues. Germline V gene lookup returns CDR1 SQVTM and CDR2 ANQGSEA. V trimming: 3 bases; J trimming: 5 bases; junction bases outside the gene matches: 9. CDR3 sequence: CSVEASGGGETQYF. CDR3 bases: TGCAGCGTTGAGGCTAGCGGAGGAGGGGAGACCCAGTACTTC. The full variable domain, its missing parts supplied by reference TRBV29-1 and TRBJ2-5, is SAVISQKPSRDICQRGTSLTIQCQVDSQVTMMFWYRQQPGQSLTLIATANQGSEATYESGFVIDKFPISRPNLTFSTLTVSNMSPEDSSIYLCSVEASGGGETQYFGPGTRLLVL.

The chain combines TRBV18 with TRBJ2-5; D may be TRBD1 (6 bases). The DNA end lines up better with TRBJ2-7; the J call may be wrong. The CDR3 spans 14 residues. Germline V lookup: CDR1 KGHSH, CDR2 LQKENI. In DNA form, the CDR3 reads TGTGCCAGCTCACAACGCACAGGGTCTGGCGAGCAGTACTTC. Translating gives CASSQRTGSGEQYF.

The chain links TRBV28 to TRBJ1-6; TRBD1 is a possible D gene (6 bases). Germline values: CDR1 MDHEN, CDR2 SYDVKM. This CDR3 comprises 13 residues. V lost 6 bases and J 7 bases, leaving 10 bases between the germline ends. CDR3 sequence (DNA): TGTGCCAGCAGAGGACAGCTCAATTCACCCCTCCACTTT. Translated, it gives CASRGQLNSPLHF.

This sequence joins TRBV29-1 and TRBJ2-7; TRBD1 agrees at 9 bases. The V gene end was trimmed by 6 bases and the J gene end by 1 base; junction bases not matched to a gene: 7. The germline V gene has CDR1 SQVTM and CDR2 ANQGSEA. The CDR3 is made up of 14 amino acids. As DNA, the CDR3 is TGCAGCGTCAGCTTTGGGACAGGGTCCTACGAGCAGTACTTC. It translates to CSVSFGTGSYEQYF.